The 27 T cell receptor beta chains in this list originate from one sample, sequenced in a study of patients and donors after allogeneic stem cell transplantation. MiXCR was run by TCRdb on the RT-PCR reads, yielding one entry per CDR3 protein. The sample lists hundreds of thousands of distinct CDR3 sequences, 15% to 20% seen once, with less than 8.5% in the top ten. Sequenced sample: blood, either unsorted or a sorted T cell fraction (not recorded which). Source of these receptors: a human donor who was either an allogeneic HSCT recipient or a stem cell or donor lymphocyte infusion donor (not recorded which). It is not recorded whose cells these are; they may come from a transplant donor.

The chain has TRBV19 and TRBJ2-7; maybe TRBD1 (6 bases). The germline CDR1 and CDR2 sequences are LNHDA and SQIVND (reference sequence). Trimming took 5 bases from V and 3 from J, leaving 14 bases between them. The CDR3 totals 14 residues. This CDR3 reads CASSDPGQSYEQYF. The DNA of the CDR3 is TGTGCCAGTAGTGATCCTGGACAGAGCTACGAGCAGTACTTC.

The sample holds a few counts of this clonotype. The chain links TRBV28 to TRBJ2-1, with 9 bases aligning to TRBD2. The CDR3 runs 18 residues. After removal of 6 bases from V and 3 bases from J, the junction contained 15 bases not matched to a gene. Per the germline V gene, CDR1 is MDHEN and CDR2 is SYDVKM. As DNA, the CDR3 is TGTGCCAGCAGGCCCTCTTCGGAGGGCGGGAGGGGCTACAATGAGCAGTTCTTC. Translation: CASRPSSEGGRGYNEQFF. The whole variable domain, remainder taken from reference TRBV28 and TRBJ2-1, is DVKVTQSSRYLVKRTGEKVFLECVQDMDHENMFWYRQDPGLGLRLIYFSYDVKMKEKGDIPEGYSVSREKKERFSLILESASTNQTSMYLCASRPSSEGGRGYNEQFFGPGTRLTVL.

In its sample, this clonotype was seen many times. V usage is TRBV12-3 or TRBV12-4 and J usage is TRBJ1-1; the D is unclear. Trimming removed 10 bases at V and 3 bases at J, with 15 bases between. The CDR3 has 13 residues. The CDR3 spells CAILTGEHTEAFF. CDR3 bases: TGTGCCATCCTAACCGGGGAGCACACTGAAGCTTTCTTT.

The chain recombines TRBV11-2 with TRBJ2-5, with 9 nucleotides matching TRBD1. Germline V gene lookup returns CDR1 SGHAT and CDR2 FQNNGV. The V and J ends lost 0 bases and 6 bases, in that order; junction bases with no gene match: 5. CDR3 length: 15 residues. Here the CDR3 reads CASSLEGTGLQTQYF. The CDR3 bases are TGTGCCAGCAGCTTAGAAGGGACAGGGCTGCAGACCCAGTACTTC. The entire variable domain, with the rest obtained from reference TRBV11-2 and TRBJ2-5, is as follows: EAGVAQSPRYKIIEKRQSVAFWCNPISGHATLYWYQQILGQGPKLLIQFQNNGVVDDSQLPKDRFSAERLKGVDSTLKIQPAKLEDSAVYLCASSLEGTGLQTQYFGPGTRLLVL.

This clonotype was picked up many times. The chain carries TRBV5-1 and TRBJ2-7, with D tentatively TRBD1 or TRBD2 (5 bases each). The CDR3 covers 15 residues. Between the trimmed V and J ends, which lost 0 bases and 3 bases, there was a span of 13 bases. Germline V gene sequence: CDR1 SGHRS, CDR2 YFSETQ. The CDR3 region has the DNA TGCGCCAGCAGCTTGGCCTGGATGGGGGTCTACGAGCAGTACTTC. Its translation: CASSLAWMGVYEQYF.

The J gene is TRBJ1-2, the V gene TRBV6-6; 9 nucleotides line up with TRBD1. The germline V gene has CDR1 MNHNY and CDR2 SVGAGI (reference sequence). The V gene end was trimmed by 4 bases and the J gene end by 6 bases; junction bases not matched to a gene: 3. The length of the CDR3 is 13 residues. Here the CDR3 DNA reads TGTGCCAGCAGTTCCGGGACAGGGAATGGCTACACCTTC. It yields the protein CASSSGTGNGYTF.

This clonotype has just a few counts. V and J are TRBV27 and TRBJ2-7; TRBD2 matches at 7 bases. The V segment lost 3 bases and the J segment 0 bases; nucleotides outside the gene matches: 2. CDR1 is MNHEY, CDR2 SMNVEV, per germline (reference sequence). The CDR3 has 14 residues. CDR3 loop: CASSLWGGSYEQYF. CDR3 DNA: TGTGCCAGCAGTTTGTGGGGGGGCTCCTACGAGCAGTACTTC.

Many counts were recorded for this clonotype. V is TRBV12-3 or TRBV12-4 and J is TRBJ1-1; D ambiguous. The ends were cut back, 4 bases at V and 1 base at J, with 7 bases in the middle. The CDR3 extends over 13 amino acids. CDR3 nucleotide sequence: TGTGCCAGCAGTTGGACCGCGAACACTGAAGCTTTCTTT. Translation: CASSWTANTEAFF.

This clonotype has more than one count but fewer than ten. This chain joins TRBV7-9 and TRBJ1-2; the match to TRBD1 covers 9 bases. The V gene end was trimmed by 6 bases and the J gene end by 4 bases; junction bases not matched to a gene: 6. Germline V gene lookup returns CDR1 SEHNR and CDR2 FQNEAQ (reference sequence). The CDR3 totals 14 residues. The CDR3 DNA reads as TGTGCCAGCAGTTGGGACAGGGTTGTCTATGGCTACACCTTC. Amino acid sequence: CASSWDRVVYGYTF.

CDR3 region: CATSFGQVGREQFF. The CDR3 bases are TGTGCCACCAGTTTTGGACAGGTCGGCAGGGAGCAGTTCTTC. The gene calls are TRBV24-1 and TRBJ2-1, with 7 bases lining up with TRBD1. The V gene end was trimmed by 6 bases and the J gene end by 10 bases; junction bases not matched to a gene: 11. The CDR3 runs 14 residues. Per germline, CDR1 KGHDR and CDR2 SFDVKD.

The chain employs TRBV24-1 and TRBJ2-6; D unclear. V lost 0 bases to trimming and J lost 0 bases, with 8 bases between them. The CDR3 loop spans 17 amino acids. Looked up from germline, CDR1 is KGHDR and CDR2 is SFDVKD. CDR3 residues: CATSDLTPSSGANVLTF. As DNA, the CDR3 is TGTGCCACCAGTGATTTGACTCCTTCCTCTGGGGCCAACGTCCTGACTTTC.

This clonotype came up a few times. V usage is TRBV20-1 and J usage is TRBJ1-1; D gene unclear. The germline V and J ends were trimmed by 3 bases and 2 bases, with 13 bases remaining between them. There are 14 residues in the CDR3. Germline-derived CDR1 and CDR2 are DFQATT and SNEGSKA (reference sequence). In DNA form, the CDR3 reads TGCAGTGCTAGGGGGAAGGCGGGAAACACTGAAGCTTTCTTT. It is translated as CSARGKAGNTEAFF.

The chain uses TRBV9 and TRBJ2-1; 14 positions match TRBD2. CDR1 and CDR2 (germline): SGDLS, YYNGEE. The CDR3 consists of 17 residues. Trimming took 2 bases from V and 4 from J; bases not matched to a gene: 5. CDR3 sequence (DNA): TGTGCCAGCAGCGTCGCGACTAGCGGGAGGGCATACAATGAGCAGTTCTTC. Its translation is CASSVATSGRAYNEQFF.

This chain joins TRBV3-1 and TRBJ2-5, with D possibly being TRBD1 (6 bases). CDR1 and CDR2 from the germline V gene are LGHDT and YNNKEL (reference sequence). V lost 5 bases to trimming and J lost 5 bases, with 15 bases between them. The length of the CDR3 is 14 residues. The CDR3 sequence is CASSYPLGGETQYF. The CDR3 bases are TGTGCCAGCAGCTACCCCCTAGGGGGTGAGACCCAGTACTTC.

This clonotype came up a few times. The rearrangement joins TRBV29-1 to TRBJ1-3, with D perhaps TRBD1 (6 bases). With 3 bases removed from V and 3 bases from J, the gap between germline ends came to 9 bases. This CDR3 comprises 13 residues. The V gene's germline CDR1 is SQVTM and CDR2 ANQGSEA. CDR3 bases: TGCAGCGTTGAGCAGGGGTTTGGAAACACCATATATTTT. This sequence encodes CSVEQGFGNTIYF. The full variable domain, completed using reference TRBV29-1 and TRBJ1-3, is SAVISQKPSRDICQRGTSLTIQCQVDSQVTMMFWYRQQPGQSLTLIATANQGSEATYESGFVIDKFPISRPNLTFSTLTVSNMSPEDSSIYLCSVEQGFGNTIYFGEGSWLTVV.

This clonotype has a count of ten or more. The chain has TRBV27 and TRBJ2-7; TRBD1 agrees at 9 bases. Per the germline V gene, CDR1 is MNHEY and CDR2 is SMNVEV (reference sequence). This CDR3 comprises 14 residues. The ends lost 6 bases at V and 2 bases at J; junction bases unmatched: 5. The CDR3 DNA sequence: TGTGCCAGCAGATCCGGGACAGGGACCTACGAGCAGTACTTC. Protein product: CASRSGTGTYEQYF.

The rearrangement links TRBV5-5 to TRBJ1-5; 7 bases map to TRBD1. The CDR3 is 16 residues long. The germline CDR1 and CDR2 sequences are SGHKS and YYEKEE (reference sequence). V dropped 0 bases and J dropped 6; count of bases not matched to a gene: 9. The CDR3 nucleotides are TGTGCCAGCAGCTTGGGTGGGGACAGAGCCCTTCAGCCCCAGCATTTT. It translates to CASSLGGDRALQPQHF.

In its sample, this clonotype was seen many times. J is TRBJ1-1 and V is TRBV24-1; D possibly corresponds to TRBD1 (6 bases). V lost 6 bases, J lost 4 bases, and 11 bases lay in between. From germline, CDR1 is KGHDR and CDR2 SFDVKD. The CDR3 is 13 amino acids. This chain's CDR3 is CATSPEGGTEAFF. DNA of the CDR3: TGTGCCACCAGTCCGGAAGGGGGCACTGAAGCTTTCTTT.

V gene TRBV4-2 combines with J gene TRBJ1-2; the D gene is possibly TRBD1 (6 bases). The ends were cut back, 1 base at V and 8 bases at J, with 14 bases in the middle. Germline CDR1 is LGHNA and CDR2 is YNFKEQ. The CDR3 covers 14 residues. Here the CDR3 reads CASSQGRRQDGYTF. The CDR3 DNA follows: TGTGCCAGCAGCCAAGGCCGCAGACAGGACGGCTACACCTTC.

This clonotype was observed a few times. The chain employs TRBV7-2 and TRBJ1-6, with unresolved D. Germline lookup yields CDR1 SGHTA and CDR2 FQGNSA. This CDR3 has 13 amino acids. Trimming removed 7 bases from V and 4 bases from J, with 8 bases in between. CDR3 in amino acids: CASTEAYNSPLHF. The CDR3 nucleotides read TGTGCCAGCACCGAAGCTTATAATTCACCCCTCCACTTT.

This clonotype was observed at least ten times. The rearrangement joins TRBV12-3 or TRBV12-4 to TRBJ2-3; 8 bases align to TRBD1. With V trimmed by 6 bases and J by 3 bases, 5 bases remained unmatched. The CDR3 is 14 amino acids. The CDR3 region has the DNA TGTGCCAGCAGGACGACAGGGGTGACAGATACGCAGTATTTT. Its protein product is CASRTTGVTDTQYF.

This clonotype was picked up many times. The genes are TRBV12-3 or TRBV12-4 and TRBJ2-1; TRBD2 agrees at 11 bases. The J segment lost 12 bases and the V segment lost 5 bases, leaving 6 bases of the junction unmatched. This CDR3 contains 13 residues. DNA of the CDR3: TGTGCCAGCAGTAAGGGACTAGCGGAGGGGCAGTTCTTC. Residues: CASSKGLAEGQFF.

The CDR3 DNA reads TGTGCCAGCAGCCCGGCGGGGAGGATCTCAGCTTTCTTT. Protein product: CASSPAGRISAFF. The J gene is TRBJ1-1, the V gene TRBV7-3, with no clear D. The CDR3 loop spans 13 amino acids. CDR1 is SGHTA and CDR2 is FQGTGA in the germline V gene. V was cut by 5 bases and J by 10 bases, with 17 bases left in between.

This clonotype was observed a handful of times. The chain links TRBV15 to TRBJ2-5; D may be TRBD1 (5 bases). Germline V gene sequence: CDR1 LNHNV, CDR2 YYDKDF (reference sequence). V dropped 1 base and J dropped 6 bases, with 12 bases sitting between them. CDR3 length equals 14 residues. CDR3 sequence: CATSRAGFSKTQYF. CDR3 bases: TGTGCCACCAGCAGAGCAGGGTTCAGTAAGACCCAGTACTTC.

This clonotype showed up just a few times. V and J are TRBV7-8 and TRBJ2-3; D gene ambiguous. V lost 3 bases to trimming and J lost 1 base, with 8 bases between them. This CDR3 comprises 14 residues. Looked up from germline, CDR1 is SGHVS and CDR2 is FQNEAQ. The CDR3 DNA sequence: TGTGCCAGCAGCTTCTTGGCTGGCACAGATACGCAGTATTTT. Protein product: CASSFLAGTDTQYF.

V is TRBV4-1 and J is TRBJ2-1; tentative D call: TRBD2 (5 bases). Deletions cut 4 bases from V and 2 bases from J, with 12 bases between. This CDR3 has 15 amino acids. CDR1 MGHRA and CDR2 YSYEKL come from the germline V gene. CDR3 DNA sequence: TGCGCCAGCAGCCTAGGACTCCCTGCCTACAATGAGCAGTTCTTC. Residues: CASSLGLPAYNEQFF.

This clonotype was recorded a few times. The chain combines TRBV4-1 with TRBJ2-7, with D tentatively TRBD2 (5 bases). Germline V gene sequence: CDR1 MGHRA, CDR2 YSYEKL. The CDR3 sequence is 16 residues long. Trimming took 1 base from V and 3 from J, leaving 16 bases between them. This CDR3 reads CASSQVFKEAYYEQYF. The CDR3 region has the DNA TGCGCCAGCAGCCAAGTCTTTAAGGAGGCCTACTACGAGCAGTACTTC.